The entry below gives a single T cell receptor beta chain sequence along with its context. Its antigen remains undetermined. Per-base qualities were not stored, and no clone one base away is much larger. The collaborating institutions used their own protocols to collect whole blood in K2EDTA tubes. For TCRbeta analysis, collaborators shipped samples in one of three forms: frozen whole blood, isolated PBMCs, or DNA extracted from either of those sample types. TCRbeta CDR3 regions were amplified from genomic DNA using the immunoSEQ Assay, a bias-controlled multiplex PCR. The original methods were these. Nucleated cell counts per sample were estimated from amplification of reference gene primers within the assay. To quantify the absolute abundance of each unique TCRbeta CDR3 rearrangement, sequence reads were collapsed and filtered. For each sample, productive Simpson clonality was calculated by taking the square root of Simpson's diversity index across productive rearrangements. TCRdb obtained this table from immuneACCESS and retained in-frame rearrangements with V and J assigned. These tables miss some clones; where compared with another copy, unresolved V genes account for less than half of the shortfall, and the remainder is unexplained. The V and J calls and clone size were taken over from that table, and D and trimming were inferred from the DNA. The sample profile shows around 260,000 clones; about 89% of them were found once. More than 0.75% of the sample belongs to the ten largest clones.

The CDR3, from cysteine to phenylalanine, totals 15 residues. Only the CDR3 part of the read is kept: 45 bases, read in frame from the first base. The germline V gene (reference sequence) supplies CDR1 GTSNPN and CDR2 SVGIG. At the junction V is shortened by 4 bases and J by 0 bases; bases outside the gene matches: 9. The data originate from a study of blood T cell repertoires in COVID-19 (dated by TCRdb to 2020 to 2022). General notes on the study: The collaborator samples originated in the United States, Italy and Spain and spanned the acute and convalescent phases of COVID-19. The material from the prospective study consisted of cDNA or gDNA derived from T cells, B-cell-depleted T cells, or PBMCs. The dataset comprised deeply sampled blood TCRbeta repertoires from subjects exposed to, actively infected with, or recovered from COVID-19. A freely available public database, intended as a resource for researchers studying the immune response to SARS-CoV-2, is where the repertoires were released. The samples were drawn from two sources: the first 160 participants of the ongoing ImmuneRACE study, and 950 to 1,500 subjects contributed by 6 global collaborators. A de-identified subject ID, COVID-19 status, age in years and sex were almost always included in the sample metadata. Where available, HLA class I and class II types were obtained from metadata supplied by the sample provider rather than from assay-based typing. What the work shows at the level of the full study, not this receptor alone: How much clinical and demographic metadata was included differed by source and by participant, and the metadata was provided uncurated.

The sample consisted of peripheral blood. Recombination linked TRBV30 to TRBJ2-7; the junction holds 7 bases that match TRBD2. The clonotype comes from a man aged 25 to 40 with acute or convalescent COVID-19. CDR3 sequence: CAWTYLADVSYEQYF. The nucleotide sequence reads TGTGCCTGGACTTACCTAGCGGACGTCTCCTACGAGCAGTACTTC.